The 20 T cell receptor beta chains below all came from one sample that was sequenced in a study of beta chain features in type 1 diabetes. Sequencing targeted expressed TCRB transcripts, as all isolated RNA had been reverse transcribed. Libraries were prepared by immunoSEQ multiplex PCR; TCRdb keeps only in-frame clonotypes and omits some of them. The table records 300,000 to 350,000 clones, around a fifth of them present only once. Sequencing used naive CD4+ T cells from blood. Receptors originate from a woman aged 18-29 years in good health.

The V and J genes are TRBV27 and TRBJ2-5; D remains ambiguous. This CDR3 comprises 15 residues. Germline CDR1 is MNHEY and CDR2 is SMNVEV (reference sequence). Deletions cut 0 bases from V and 1 base from J, with 9 bases between. CDR3 residues: CASSLSSGRQETQYF. CDR3 bases: TGTGCCAGCAGTTTATCGTCAGGCCGCCAAGAGACCCAGTACTTC.

The rearrangement joins TRBV7-2 to TRBJ2-3; 7 bases agree with TRBD1. CDR3 length equals 14 residues. Germline loops: CDR1 SGHTA, CDR2 FQGNSA. Trimming at V came to 5 bases and at J to 4 bases, leaving 6 bases not matched to a gene. DNA for the CDR3: TGTGCCAGCAGCGTGCCGGGACAGTCAGATACGCAGTATTTT. Amino acids: CASSVPGQSDTQYF.

V and J are TRBV4-2 and TRBJ2-5; no clear D gene. Germline loops: CDR1 LGHNA, CDR2 YNFKEQ. Trimming left V 0 bases short and J 1 base short, with 9 bases between. The CDR3 totals 15 residues. The CDR3 DNA is TGTGCCAGCAGCCAAGATTTAGAGCGCCAAGAGACCCAGTACTTC. Protein sequence: CASSQDLERQETQYF.

The chain combines TRBV5-4 with TRBJ2-1, with D possibly TRBD1 on 5 matching bases. The CDR3 has 12 amino acids. The V and J ends lost 0 bases and 7 bases respectively, with 5 bases between them. Germline V gene lookup returns CDR1 SGHNT and CDR2 YYREEE (reference sequence). CDR3 sequence reads: CASSLEGNEQFF. The CDR3 DNA reads as TGTGCCAGCAGCTTGGAGGGGAATGAGCAGTTCTTC.

The rearrangement uses TRBV19 and TRBJ1-1; D gene ambiguous. CDR1 and CDR2 (germline): LNHDA, SQIVND (reference sequence). V was shortened by 5 bases and J by 4 bases, with 11 bases between the two germline ends. The CDR3 runs 13 residues. This CDR3 reads CASSLLGSTEAFF. The CDR3 region has the DNA TGTGCCAGTAGTCTCTTGGGGAGCACTGAAGCTTTCTTT.

This clone was counted only a few times. The gene calls are TRBV6-5 and TRBJ1-1; 8 bases match TRBD1. This CDR3 has 16 amino acids. Germline lookup yields CDR1 MNHEY and CDR2 SVGAGI. V gave up 0 bases and J gave up 1 base; unmatched junction bases: 4. The CDR3 bases are TGTGCCAGCAGTTACTCGCTCACAGGGGGGAACACTGAAGCTTTCTTT. Its translation: CASSYSLTGGNTEAFF.

In this sample, this clone turned up a few times. V and J are TRBV30 and TRBJ1-1; D gene unclear. The CDR3 totals 12 residues. Trimming shortened V by 3 bases and J by 6 bases, and 11 bases separated the two germline ends. From germline, CDR1 is GTSNPN and CDR2 SVGIG (reference sequence). The CDR3 reads CAWRSSPSEAFF. The CDR3 DNA follows: TGTGCCTGGAGATCTTCTCCGTCTGAAGCTTTCTTT.

V is TRBV7-9 and J is TRBJ2-7, with TRBD2 identical over 14 bases. Unmatched junction bases numbered 1, after V lost 3 bases and J lost 6 bases. This CDR3 is 14 amino acids long. Germline V gene lookup returns CDR1 SEHNR and CDR2 FQNEAQ (reference sequence). The CDR3 DNA reads TGTGCCAGCAGCTTTGGACTAGCGGGGGGCGAGCAGTACTTC. Translation gives CASSFGLAGGEQYF. Full variable domain (missing parts from reference TRBV7-9 and TRBJ2-7): DTGVSQNPRHKITKRGQNVTFRCDPISEHNRLYWYRQTLGQGPEFLTYFQNEAQLEKSRLLSDRFSAERPKGSFSTLEIQRTEQGDSAMYLCASSFGLAGGEQYFGPGTRLTVT.

This clone was found a few times. The gene calls are TRBV7-9 and TRBJ2-5; unclear D gene. The CDR3 contains 14 residues. V lost 3 bases and J lost 4, with 12 bases in between. Germline CDR1 SEHNR, CDR2 FQNEAQ (reference sequence). This CDR3 reads CASSLIAFGETQYF. CDR3 nucleotide sequence: TGTGCCAGCAGCTTGATCGCCTTCGGAGAGACCCAGTACTTC.

The chain is built from TRBV18 and TRBJ2-1; 9 positions agree with TRBD2. CDR1 and CDR2 (germline): KGHSH, LQKENI. V lost 3 bases to trimming and J lost 8 bases; unmatched junction nucleotides: 8. This CDR3 has 15 residues. The DNA of the CDR3 is TGTGCCAGCTCACCCCGCGGGGGGGCTCGGGATGAGCAGTTCTTC. Translation gives CASSPRGGARDEQFF.

The sample holds a few counts of this clone. The J gene is TRBJ2-1, the V gene TRBV14; 8 nucleotides agree with TRBD2. From germline, CDR1 is SGHDN and CDR2 FVKESK. The CDR3 has 15 residues. V shed 2 bases, J shed 7 bases, and the junction held 7 bases outside the gene matches. CDR3 amino acids: CASSQKLAVVNEQFF. The CDR3 DNA follows: TGTGCCAGCAGCCAAAAACTAGCGGTAGTTAATGAGCAGTTCTTC. The full variable domain, rest sourced from reference TRBV14 and TRBJ2-1, is EAGVTQFPSHSVIEKGQTVTLRCDPISGHDNLYWYRRVMGKEIKFLLHFVKESKQDESGMPNNRFLAERTGGTYSTLKVQPAELEDSGVYFCASSQKLAVVNEQFFGPGTRLTVL.

This clone was counted only a few times. The same CDR3 also results from other DNA sequences found in this sample. The chain couples TRBV18 to TRBJ1-5; 8 bases are a match to TRBD1. Per the germline V gene, CDR1 is KGHSH and CDR2 is LQKENI. The CDR3 is 14 amino acids. The J segment lost 4 bases and the V segment lost 5 bases, leaving 4 bases of the junction unmatched. CDR3 amino acids: CASSETGGNQPQHF. CDR3 DNA sequence: TGTGCCAGCTCAGAAACAGGGGGTAATCAGCCCCAGCATTTT.

The CDR3 region has the DNA TGTGCCAGCTCACAGGGACACCAGGGGGCTGAAGCTTTCTTT. As protein: CASSQGHQGAEAFF. This chain connects TRBV18 to TRBJ1-1; 7 nucleotides align to TRBD1. The CDR3 is 14 residues long. V shed 4 bases, J shed 6 bases, and the junction held 8 bases outside the gene matches. The germline V gene has CDR1 KGHSH and CDR2 LQKENI.

This clone showed up just a few times. Other nucleotide sequences in the sample specify the same CDR3. This chain connects TRBV19 to TRBJ1-5; 10 bases fit TRBD1. V lost 8 bases, J lost 5 bases, and 3 bases stayed unmatched. Germline V gives CDR1 LNHDA, CDR2 SQIVND (reference sequence). CDR3 length: 13 amino acids. DNA for the CDR3: TGTGCCAGTTCCGGGACAGGGGATCAGCCCCAGCATTTT. Translating it yields CASSGTGDQPQHF.

The table lists this clone with a few counts. The chain is built from TRBV4-1 and TRBJ1-1, with TRBD1 matching over 7 bases. CDR1 is MGHRA and CDR2 is YSYEKL in the germline V gene. The V segment lost 7 bases and the J segment 10 bases; nucleotides outside the gene matches: 18. This CDR3 is built from 15 residues. The CDR3 nucleotides are TGCGCCAGCAACCCGGGCAGGGGGGATTGGTCGGGAGCTTTCTTT. Residues: CASNPGRGDWSGAFF.

This clone was counted a few times. The chain combines TRBV7-9 with TRBJ2-1; 8 bases line up with TRBD1. This CDR3 region has 18 residues. Germline-derived CDR1 and CDR2 are SEHNR and FQNEAQ (reference sequence). With V trimmed by 5 bases and J by 4 bases, 16 bases remained unmatched. CDR3 in amino acids: CASSPGQGAAPIYNEQFF. The CDR3 bases are TGTGCCAGCAGCCCGGGCCAGGGGGCCGCACCCATTTACAATGAGCAGTTCTTC.

This chain joins TRBV6-5 and TRBJ2-5; 8 bases are a match to TRBD2. Trimming removed 6 bases from V and 2 bases from J; junction bases left unmatched: 8. Germline V gives CDR1 MNHEY, CDR2 SVGAGI. The CDR3 length is 15 residues. The DNA for the CDR3 is TGTGCCAGCAGCTGGGGGACTAGGGGACAAGAGACCCAGTACTTC. This gives the protein CASSWGTRGQETQYF.

The gene calls are TRBV2 and TRBJ1-6; 7 bases map to TRBD1. This CDR3 is 16 amino acids long. In germline, CDR1 is SNHLY, CDR2 FYNNEI. After removal of 11 bases from V and 7 bases from J, the junction contained 17 bases not matched to a gene. In DNA form, the CDR3 reads TGTGCCGGACTTGACAGGGCTACTAAAGCAAATTCACCCCTCCACTTT. Its translation is CAGLDRATKANSPLHF.

This clone was observed a few times. This CDR3 is also generated by other DNA sequences in the sample. The chain uses TRBV25-1 and TRBJ1-5; D is ambiguous. This CDR3 spans 13 amino acids. V was shortened by 4 bases and J by 2 bases, with 6 bases between the two germline ends. Germline V gene sequence: CDR1 MGHDK, CDR2 SYGVNS. CDR3 protein: CASSGPGNQPQHF. CDR3 in DNA: TGTGCCAGCAGTGGCCCGGGCAATCAGCCCCAGCATTTT.

In this sample, this clone turned up a few times. The V call is TRBV9, the J call TRBJ2-4, with a possible D match to TRBD1 (5 bases). The CDR3 extends over 14 amino acids. Looked up from germline, CDR1 is SGDLS and CDR2 is YYNGEE. V was cut by 2 bases and J by 1 base, with 7 bases left in between. The DNA of the CDR3 is TGTGCCAGCAGCGTGTCAGGGGCCAAAAACATTCAGTACTTC. Protein sequence: CASSVSGAKNIQYF.